These 18 T cell receptor beta chains were all obtained from the same sample, sequenced in a study of blood T cells in healthy people across ages. It was with a sample-barcoded 5' primer and a J-beta primer mix that a second PCR of about 6 to 12 cycles was run. TCRdb analysed the 5' RACE reads with MiXCR anew, one entry per CDR3 protein. The profile shows around 1.5 million distinct CDR3 sequences, about 31% of them singletons. Sequencing was performed on blood. All receptors come from a woman aged 30 to 39 in good health.

The chain has TRBV5-4 and TRBJ2-5; tentative D call: TRBD1 (6 bases). Trimming removed 2 bases at V and 4 bases at J, with 9 bases between. The length of the CDR3 is 13 residues. From germline, CDR1 is SGHNT and CDR2 YYREEE (reference sequence). The CDR3 DNA follows: TGTGCCAGCAGCTTTAAAGGGGGAGAGACCCAGTACTTC. Residues: CASSFKGGETQYF.

The chain employs TRBV12-3 or TRBV12-4 and TRBJ1-2; 8 nucleotides agree with TRBD1. Trimming took 11 bases from V and 6 from J; bases not matched to a gene: 14. CDR3 length: 14 amino acids. The CDR3 DNA reads TGTGCCGGCACCCGACAGGGGAAGGTCGATGGCTACACCTTC. This encodes CAGTRQGKVDGYTF.

The genes are TRBV27 and TRBJ2-3; 13 bases match TRBD2. This CDR3 is 15 amino acids long. The V gene end was trimmed by 3 bases and the J gene end by 6 bases; junction bases not matched to a gene: 3. Germline values: CDR1 MNHEY, CDR2 SMNVEV (reference sequence). The CDR3 spells CASSFGTSGEDTQYF. CDR3 DNA sequence: TGTGCCAGCAGTTTTGGGACTAGCGGGGAGGATACGCAGTATTTT.

This clonotype was detected a few times. The chain joins TRBV5-1 to TRBJ1-2; 9 bases align to TRBD1. V was pared by 5 bases and J by 8 bases, with 10 bases of the junction left unmatched. The CDR3 contains 14 residues. Per germline, CDR1 SGHRS and CDR2 YFSETQ. CDR3 residues: CASRSEQGAIGYTF. The CDR3 nucleotides read TGCGCCAGCAGGTCCGAACAGGGGGCTATCGGCTACACCTTC.

This clonotype was found many times. The chain is built from TRBV24-1 and TRBJ2-3; no reliable D call. This CDR3 has 14 amino acids. Germline V CDR1 and CDR2: KGHDR, SFDVKD. V was trimmed by 4 bases and J by 3 bases, leaving 10 bases between them. CDR3 sequence: CATSDRVSTDTQYF. DNA of the CDR3: TGTGCCACCAGTGACCGGGTTTCGACAGATACGCAGTATTTT.

The chain has TRBV20-1 and TRBJ2-3, with D perhaps TRBD2 (5 bases). This CDR3 comprises 16 residues. CDR1 and CDR2 from the germline V gene are DFQATT and SNEGSKA (reference sequence). Trimming stripped 4 bases from V and 4 bases from J, with 21 bases between. CDR3 in DNA: TGCAGTGCTAAAATTCTTCTCTCAGAGGGCCCAGATACGCAGTATTTT. Translating it yields CSAKILLSEGPDTQYF.

V usage is TRBV20-1 and J usage is TRBJ2-5, with D maybe TRBD2 (6 bases). The J call may not be correct, given that the DNA end is closer to TRBJ2-7. Germline CDR1 is DFQATT and CDR2 is SNEGSKA (reference sequence). The CDR3 sequence is 15 residues long. The DNA of the CDR3 is TGCAGTGCTAGAGTCCCGACGGAGGGGACCTACGAGCAGTACTTC. This codes for CSARVPTEGTYEQYF.

Only a few counts were recorded for this clonotype. The chain uses TRBV9 and TRBJ2-1, with D tentatively TRBD2 (6 bases). Germline V CDR1 and CDR2: SGDLS, YYNGEE. The CDR3 spans 15 residues. The V end was cut by 3 bases, the J end by 1 base, with 11 bases between. The DNA of the CDR3 is TGTGCCAGCAGCGAAAAGGGACTGTCCTACAATGAGCAGTTCTTC. This codes for CASSEKGLSYNEQFF.

This sequence joins TRBV20-1 and TRBJ2-7; TRBD1 matches 9 bases. The CDR3 is made up of 13 amino acids. The V gene's germline CDR1 is DFQATT and CDR2 SNEGSKA (reference sequence). J lost 5 bases, V lost 8 bases, and 10 bases had no gene match. CDR3 region: CSPGRQGDNEQYF. The CDR3 DNA sequence: TGCAGTCCTGGCCGACAGGGGGACAACGAGCAGTACTTC.

In this sample, this clonotype turned up a few times. This rearrangement joins TRBV28 to TRBJ1-1; TRBD1 is a possible D gene (6 bases). CDR1 MDHEN and CDR2 SYDVKM come from the germline V gene. There are 13 residues in the CDR3. The V end was cut by 6 bases, the J end by 5 bases, with 13 bases between. The DNA of the CDR3 is TGTGCCAGCAGGGAGCCAGGGGATACTGAAGCTTTCTTT. It is translated as CASREPGDTEAFF.

This clonotype was observed a handful of times. The chain joins TRBV20-1 to TRBJ2-7, with a weak D call TRBD2 (6 bases). The CDR3 is 16 residues long. Trimming took 0 bases from V and 6 from J, leaving 21 bases between them. CDR1 DFQATT and CDR2 SNEGSKA come from the germline V gene (reference sequence). The DNA for the CDR3 is TGCAGTGCTAGAGATCTGGAGGGAACCGGGGGTGGCGAGCAGTACTTC. This sequence encodes CSARDLEGTGGGEQYF.

This clonotype came up a few times. The chain recombines TRBV27 with TRBJ2-3, with a possible D match to TRBD1 (5 bases). Germline V gene data show CDR1 as MNHEY and CDR2 as SMNVEV (reference sequence). The ends were cut back, 4 bases at V and 0 bases at J, with 17 bases in the middle. The CDR3 consists of 17 residues. This CDR3 reads CASSSYRSPLSTDTQYF. CDR3 in DNA: TGTGCCAGCAGTTCTTACAGGAGCCCCCTAAGCACAGATACGCAGTATTTT.

This clonotype was picked up a small number of times. CDR3 nucleotides: TGTGCCAGCAGCTCAACGGAACAGGGGAGGAAGACCCAGTACTTC. The encoded protein is CASSSTEQGRKTQYF. V usage is TRBV7-9 and J usage is TRBJ2-5; possible D gene TRBD1, 7 bases. CDR1 and CDR2 from the germline V gene are SEHNR and FQNEAQ (reference sequence). Deletions cut 4 bases from V and 6 bases from J, with 18 bases between. The CDR3 contains 15 residues.

The V and J genes are TRBV28 and TRBJ2-5; the D gene is possibly TRBD1 (5 bases). There are 12 residues in the CDR3. With 2 bases removed from V and 9 bases from J, the gap between germline ends came to 10 bases. Germline V gene data show CDR1 as MDHEN and CDR2 as SYDVKM. DNA of the CDR3: TGTGCCAGCAGTTTAACTTCAGGGCCCCAGTACTTC. Translated, it gives CASSLTSGPQYF.

This clonotype has more than one count but fewer than ten. This sequence joins TRBV20-1 and TRBJ2-7; D unresolved. This CDR3 comprises 14 residues. CDR1 is DFQATT and CDR2 is SNEGSKA in the germline V gene (reference sequence). The V end was cut by 1 base, the J end by 0 bases, with 10 bases between. CDR3 in DNA: TGCAGTGCTAGAGCTCTCACTGGCTCCTACGAGCAGTACTTC. As protein: CSARALTGSYEQYF.

In this sample, this clonotype turned up once. A much larger clone is a single base away; this may be a read error. V and J are TRBV29-1 and TRBJ2-7; no definite D call. The CDR3 consists of 14 residues. In germline, CDR1 is SQVTM, CDR2 ANQGSEA. V was pared by 4 bases and J by 0 bases, with 13 bases between. CDR3 nucleotides: TGCAGCGTTGTATTTGGCGGATACTCCTACGAGCAGTACTTC. Protein product: CSVVFGGYSYEQYF.

The chain recombines TRBV7-3 with TRBJ1-1, with TRBD1 matching over 8 bases. Germline-derived CDR1 and CDR2 are SGHTA and FQGTGA. This CDR3 has 16 residues. Losses at the gene ends were 0 bases for V and 4 bases for J; bases not matched to a gene: 7. Here the CDR3 reads CASSLTPGGLGTEAFF. The CDR3 DNA reads as TGTGCCAGCAGCTTAACTCCAGGGGGCTTGGGCACTGAAGCTTTCTTT.

This clonotype was observed a handful of times. DNA for the CDR3: TGTGCCAGCAGCTTAGCACCCCTCCCCCAAGGGGGATATGGCTACACCTTC. Encoded protein: CASSLAPLPQGGYGYTF. The chain recombines TRBV7-9 with TRBJ1-2, with TRBD1 as a possible D gene (6 bases). V lost 0 bases and J 5 bases, leaving 19 bases between the germline ends. Germline CDR1 and CDR2: SEHNR and FQNEAQ (reference sequence). The CDR3 extends over 17 amino acids.